This T cell receptor (beta chain) comes out of a study of T cell responses to AZD1222 COVID-19 vaccine. The CDR3 has 18 residues. Looked up from germline, CDR1 is MNHNS and CDR2 is SASEGT. The J segment lost 0 bases and the V segment lost 2 bases, leaving 4 bases of the junction unmatched. A note on this clone: What it binds is not known.

The table came from immunoSEQ multiplex PCR; TCRdb's copy has only in-frame clones and leaves some out. The sample contains over 110,000 clones, more than 85% of which appear only once. Study results and limitations: Recipients of two AZD1222 doses showed rising Spike-specific TCR breadth and depth. Nearly half of unique spike-specific TCRs reportedly avoided B.1.351 and B.1.1.7 mutated regions.

The TCR originated in an adult in good health. The chain joins TRBV6-1 to TRBJ2-2; the match to TRBD2 covers 12 bases. The material was peripheral blood, obtained on day 0 of AZD1222 vaccination. The CDR3 sequence: CASSEILAGGTNTGELFF. As DNA, the CDR3 is TGTGCCAGCAGTGAAATCCTAGCGGGAGGGACGAACACCGGGGAGCTGTTTTTT.